These 21 T cell receptor beta chains originate from one sample sequenced in a study of vaccination effects on CD4 cells after COVID-19. No antigen has been assigned to these receptors. Profiling relied on immunoSEQ multiplex PCR, and the TCRdb table lists in-frame clones only, not all of them. The repertoire has approximately 30,000 clones, about 73% of them found once; the top ten carry more than 8.5%. Pools of viral peptides were used by the ViraFEST assay to expand antigen-specific CD4+ T cells ahead of sequencing. The culture ran for 10 days, and then CD4+ T cells were isolated. Participants got two doses of BNT162b2 or mRNA-1273 vaccine. Specimen: CD4+ T cells from PBMCs cultured with HCoV-NL63 spike peptides, collected after COVID-19 vaccination. Receptors originate from a human donor who received a COVID-19 vaccine.

The V call is TRBV12-5, the J call TRBJ1-5; 7 nucleotides agree with TRBD1. This CDR3 region has 14 residues. Per germline, CDR1 LGHNT and CDR2 FRNRAP. The junction had 8 bases not matched to a gene; V was cut back by 8 bases and J by 4 bases. The CDR3 DNA reads as TGTGCTAGTAGGGGGACAGACAGAAATCAGCCCCAGCATTTT. Amino acid sequence: CASRGTDRNQPQHF. Complete variable domain (other parts from reference TRBV12-5 and TRBJ1-5): DARVTQTPRHKVTEMGQEVTMRCQPILGHNTVFWYRQTMMQGLELLAYFRNRAPLDDSGMPKDRFSAEMPDATLATLKIQPSEPRDSAVYFCASRGTDRNQPQHFGDGTRLSIL.

The chain joins TRBV6-4 to TRBJ2-2; maybe TRBD2 (5 bases). From germline, CDR1 is MRHNA and CDR2 SNTAGT. The length of the CDR3 is 12 residues. Trimming shortened V by 9 bases and J by 6 bases, and 11 bases separated the two germline ends. The CDR3 loop is CARARGSGELFF. The CDR3 nucleotides read TGTGCCAGGGCGCGAGGGTCCGGGGAGCTGTTTTTT.

The chain employs TRBV7-6 and TRBJ2-3, with 8 nucleotides matching TRBD1. J was trimmed by 5 bases and V by 4 bases; bases with no gene match: 5. CDR1 SGHVS and CDR2 FNYEAQ come from the germline V gene. This CDR3 has 14 amino acids. The CDR3 sequence: CASSYTTGGDTQYF. In DNA form, the CDR3 reads TGTGCCAGCAGCTATACTACAGGGGGAGATACGCAGTATTTT.

About this clone: Germline and junction disagree at one end, which may indicate a read error. The CDR3: CALPRFRGQYEQYF. The CDR3 DNA sequence: TGCGCACTACCCCGGTTCAGGGGGCAATACGAGCAGTACTTC. This chain uses TRBV11-3 with TRBJ2-7; 8 nucleotides line up with TRBD1. Germline values: CDR1 SGHNT, CDR2 YENEEA. The CDR3 runs 14 residues.

This chain joins TRBV11-2 and TRBJ1-1, with D maybe TRBD1 (5 bases). Trimming removed 1 base at V and 5 bases at J, with 14 bases between. The CDR3 is 15 residues long. Germline assignment: CDR1 SGHAT and CDR2 FQNNGV. The CDR3, as DNA: TGTGCCAGCAGCTTAGTCCCAGGGTCTTGGACTGAAGCTTTCTTT. Amino acids: CASSLVPGSWTEAFF.

The chain couples TRBV4-1 to TRBJ2-3; D is unclear. This CDR3 is built from 18 residues. V was pared by 1 base and J by 4 bases, with 21 bases between. Germline values: CDR1 MGHRA, CDR2 YSYEKL. The CDR3 coding sequence is TGCGCCAGCAGCCAAGTCTTGGGTTCGGTGGTCAACGCAGATACGCAGTATTTT. This gives the protein CASSQVLGSVVNADTQYF.

This clone was observed once. V gene TRBV5-1 combines with J gene TRBJ1-1; unclear D gene. V dropped 0 bases and J dropped 5 bases, with 8 bases sitting between them. Germline V lookup: CDR1 SGHRS, CDR2 YFSETQ. The CDR3 runs to 13 residues. Written as DNA, the CDR3 is TGCGCCAGCAGCTTGGAGCTAGGGACTGAAGCTTTCTTT. Amino acids: CASSLELGTEAFF.

The rearrangement joins TRBV3-1 (or the pseudogene TRBV3-2) to TRBJ1-5; TRBD1 is a possible D gene (5 bases). The CDR3 runs 14 residues. V was clipped by 4 bases and J by 1 base, with 8 bases between them. The germline gives CDR1 LGHDT, CDR2 YNNKEL (reference sequence). The CDR3: CASSLGTSNQPQHF. The DNA for the CDR3 is TGTGCCAGCAGCCTGGGGACGAGCAATCAGCCCCAGCATTTT.

The chain carries TRBV3-1 (or the pseudogene TRBV3-2) and TRBJ1-1; D ambiguous. The germline V gene has CDR1 LGHDT and CDR2 YNNKEL (reference sequence). Trimming took off 2 bases at V and 2 bases at J, with 6 bases between the two ends. CDR3 length: 13 residues. DNA of the CDR3: TGTGCCAGCAGCCAACTCCGAAACACTGAAGCTTTCTTT. Protein sequence: CASSQLRNTEAFF.

The rearrangement joins TRBV3-1 (or the pseudogene TRBV3-2) to TRBJ2-5; D remains unclear. The CDR3 loop spans 12 amino acids. V was pared by 1 base and J by 5 bases, with 5 bases between. Germline V CDR1 and CDR2: LGHDT, YNNKEL (reference sequence). The CDR3 protein is CASSQGLETQYF. The DNA of the CDR3 is TGTGCCAGCAGCCAAGGACTGGAGACCCAGTACTTC.

The chain recombines TRBV3-1 (or the pseudogene TRBV3-2) with TRBJ2-7; possible D gene TRBD2, 6 bases. V was pared by 5 bases and J by 0 bases, with 8 bases between. Germline lookup yields CDR1 LGHDT and CDR2 YNNKEL (reference sequence). The CDR3 loop spans 13 amino acids. CDR3 sequence: CASSFSGSYEQYF. The CDR3 nucleotides are TGTGCCAGCAGCTTTAGCGGCTCCTACGAGCAGTACTTC.

The rearrangement links TRBV19 to TRBJ2-5; D perhaps matches TRBD2 (6 bases). The CDR3 is made up of 13 amino acids. Germline V gene lookup returns CDR1 LNHDA and CDR2 SQIVND (reference sequence). V was shortened by 4 bases and J by 5 bases, with 11 bases between the two germline ends. CDR3 nucleotides: TGTGCCAGTAGTACGACTAGGAGGGAGACCCAGTACTTC. The encoded protein is CASSTTRRETQYF. The complete variable domain, with remaining parts taken from reference TRBV19 and TRBJ2-5, reads DGGITQSPKYLFRKEGQNVTLSCEQNLNHDAMYWYRQDPGQGLRLIYYSQIVNDFQKGDIAEGYSVSREKKESFPLTVTSAQKNPTAFYLCASSTTRRETQYFGPGTRLLVL.

The count of this clone is one. V usage is TRBV29-1 and J usage is TRBJ1-3; D is unresolved. CDR3 length equals 12 residues. V was pared by 2 bases and J by 7 bases, with 9 bases between. Germline values: CDR1 SQVTM, CDR2 ANQGSEA. Here the CDR3 reads CSVELRRNTIYF. The CDR3 region has the DNA TGCAGCGTTGAACTGAGGCGCAACACCATATATTTT.

The CDR3 nucleotides are TGTGCCAGCAGAAACTCACAGTTACAGTACTTC. The encoded protein is CASRNSQLQYF. The chain has TRBV6-5 and TRBJ2-7; unclear D gene. CDR3 length: 11 amino acids. Germline V lookup: CDR1 MNHEY, CDR2 SVGAGI. The V end was cut by 6 bases, the J end by 10 bases, with 13 bases between.

This clone was found a few times. This chain links TRBV6-6 with TRBJ2-7, with a weak D call TRBD2 (7 bases). The CDR3 contains 14 residues. Germline CDR1 reads MNHNY; CDR2 reads SVGAGI (reference sequence). V lost 2 bases and J lost 4, with 12 bases in between. The CDR3 bases are TGTGCCAGCAGTTACGGGGGGGCAGTTTACGAGCAGTACTTC. The encoded protein is CASSYGGAVYEQYF.

In this sample, this clone turned up once. The chain has TRBV7-2 and TRBJ1-6; 7 bases line up with TRBD1. This CDR3 contains 15 residues. The V gene end was trimmed by 3 bases and the J gene end by 7 bases; junction bases not matched to a gene: 6. Germline CDR1 and CDR2: SGHTA and FQGNSA. The CDR3 reads CASSFGDRENSPLHF. DNA of the CDR3: TGTGCCAGCAGCTTTGGGGACAGAGAGAATTCACCCCTCCACTTT. Drawing the rest from reference TRBV7-2 and TRBJ1-6, the complete variable domain is GAGVSQSPSNKVTEKGKDVELRCDPISGHTALYWYRQSLGQGLEFLIYFQGNSAPDKSGLPSDRFSAERTGGSVSTLTIQRTQQEDSAVYLCASSFGDRENSPLHFGNGTRLTVT.

The chain uses TRBV2 and TRBJ2-3; 7 positions match TRBD1. In germline, CDR1 is SNHLY, CDR2 FYNNEI. The CDR3 runs 12 residues. The V gene end was trimmed by 6 bases and the J gene end by 6 bases; junction bases not matched to a gene: 3. In DNA form, the CDR3 reads TGTGCCAGCAGCGGGACAGCGGATACGCAGTATTTT. As protein: CASSGTADTQYF. Combining the CDR3 with reference TRBV2 and TRBJ2-3 gives the whole variable domain EPEVTQTPSHQVTQMGQEVILRCVPISNHLYFYWYRQILGQKVEFLVSFYNNEISEKSEIFDDQFSVERPDGSNFTLKIRSTKLEDSAMYFCASSGTADTQYFGPGTRLTVL.

V gene TRBV6-5 combines with J gene TRBJ1-4, with D hard to call. CDR3 size: 16 residues. Trimming took off 3 bases at V and 8 bases at J, with 19 bases between the two ends. From germline, CDR1 is MNHEY and CDR2 SVGAGI. This CDR3 is CASSYYSPGGGEKLFF. DNA of the CDR3: TGTGCCAGCAGTTATTATTCCCCGGGTGGAGGGGAAAAACTGTTTTTT.

This clone was seen a few times. The genes are TRBV27 and TRBJ2-3; a weak D match, TRBD2 (5 bases). Germline CDR1 reads MNHEY; CDR2 reads SMNVEV (reference sequence). V lost 3 bases and J 2 bases, leaving 12 bases between the germline ends. The CDR3 has 15 amino acids. The chain's CDR3 is CASSLVRAVTDTQYF. In DNA form, the CDR3 reads TGTGCCAGCAGTTTGGTGCGGGCAGTCACAGATACGCAGTATTTT.

This clone was recorded a few times. V is TRBV2 and J is TRBJ2-1, with 8 bases lining up with TRBD2. The CDR3 sequence is 14 residues long. CDR1 and CDR2 (germline): SNHLY, FYNNEI. Trimming at V came to 7 bases and at J to 0 bases, leaving 2 bases not matched to a gene. The CDR3 bases are TGTGCCAGCAAAGGGACTAGCTCCTACAATGAGCAGTTCTTC. Translating it yields CASKGTSSYNEQFF.

This chain joins TRBV4-1 and TRBJ2-7; D could derive from TRBD1 or TRBD2 (5 bases each). V was clipped by 4 bases and J by 4 bases, with 17 bases between them. This CDR3 contains 15 residues. Germline V gives CDR1 MGHRA, CDR2 YSYEKL. This chain's CDR3 is CASSPPGRGRYEQYF. The CDR3 nucleotides read TGCGCCAGCAGCCCACCGGGACGGGGCCGGTACGAGCAGTACTTC.